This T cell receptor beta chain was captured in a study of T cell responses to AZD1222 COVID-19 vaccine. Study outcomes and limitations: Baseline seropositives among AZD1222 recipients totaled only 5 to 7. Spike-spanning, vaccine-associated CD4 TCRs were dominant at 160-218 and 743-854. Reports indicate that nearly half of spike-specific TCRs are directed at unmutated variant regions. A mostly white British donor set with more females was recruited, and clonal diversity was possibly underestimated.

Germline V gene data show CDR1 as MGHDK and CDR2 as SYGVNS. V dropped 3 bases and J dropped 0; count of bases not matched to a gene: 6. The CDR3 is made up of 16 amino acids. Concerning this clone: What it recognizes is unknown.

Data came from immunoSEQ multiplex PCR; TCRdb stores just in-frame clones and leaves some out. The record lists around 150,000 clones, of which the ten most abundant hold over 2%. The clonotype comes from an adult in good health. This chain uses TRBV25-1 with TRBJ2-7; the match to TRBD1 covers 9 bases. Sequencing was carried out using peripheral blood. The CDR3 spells CASSEGTGRGSYEQYF. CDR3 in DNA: TGTGCCAGCAGTGAGGGGACAGGGCGAGGCTCCTACGAGCAGTACTTC.